This T cell receptor (beta chain) was documented in a study of radiotherapy plus CTLA-4 blockade in lung cancer. Worth noting for this clone: What it binds is unknown. Within the sample, other DNA sequences also encode this same CDR3.

Study-level results: Strongest reported response predictors: early blood clone changes and post-radiation interferon-beta.

Data came from immunoSEQ multiplex PCR; TCRdb stores just in-frame clones and leaves some out. The table includes 25,000 to 35,000 clones, around 73% detected once. The receptor was isolated from a human donor with non-small cell lung cancer who had stable disease on radiotherapy plus ipilimumab. Sequenced here: peripheral blood, sampled from a patient treated with radiotherapy plus ipilimumab.

The CDR3: CASSPGQENYGYTF. CDR3 DNA sequence: TGCGCCAGCAGCCCAGGACAGGAAAACTATGGCTACACCTTC. The chain is built from TRBV5-1 and TRBJ1-2; 7 nucleotides match TRBD1. Germline assignment: CDR1 SGHRS and CDR2 YFSETQ. This CDR3 is built from 14 residues. After removal of 4 bases from V and 2 bases from J, the junction contained 5 bases not matched to a gene.